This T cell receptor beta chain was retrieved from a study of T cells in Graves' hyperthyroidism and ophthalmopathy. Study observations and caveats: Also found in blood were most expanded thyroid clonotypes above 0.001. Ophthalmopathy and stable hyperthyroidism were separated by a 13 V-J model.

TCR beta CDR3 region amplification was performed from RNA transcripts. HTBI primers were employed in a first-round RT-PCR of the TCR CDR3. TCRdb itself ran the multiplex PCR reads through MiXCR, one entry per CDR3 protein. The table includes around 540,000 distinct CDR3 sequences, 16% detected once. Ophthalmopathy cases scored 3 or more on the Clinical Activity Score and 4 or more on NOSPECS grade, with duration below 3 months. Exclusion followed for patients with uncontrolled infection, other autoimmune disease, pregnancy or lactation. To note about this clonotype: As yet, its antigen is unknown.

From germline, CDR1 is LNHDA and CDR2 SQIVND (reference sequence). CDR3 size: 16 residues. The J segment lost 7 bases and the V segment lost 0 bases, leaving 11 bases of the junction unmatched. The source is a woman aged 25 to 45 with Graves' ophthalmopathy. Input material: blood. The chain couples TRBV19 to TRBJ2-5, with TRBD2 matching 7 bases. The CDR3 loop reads CASSIDASGPSGTQYF. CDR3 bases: TGTGCCAGTAGTATAGACGCTAGCGGTCCTTCCGGGACCCAGTACTTC.